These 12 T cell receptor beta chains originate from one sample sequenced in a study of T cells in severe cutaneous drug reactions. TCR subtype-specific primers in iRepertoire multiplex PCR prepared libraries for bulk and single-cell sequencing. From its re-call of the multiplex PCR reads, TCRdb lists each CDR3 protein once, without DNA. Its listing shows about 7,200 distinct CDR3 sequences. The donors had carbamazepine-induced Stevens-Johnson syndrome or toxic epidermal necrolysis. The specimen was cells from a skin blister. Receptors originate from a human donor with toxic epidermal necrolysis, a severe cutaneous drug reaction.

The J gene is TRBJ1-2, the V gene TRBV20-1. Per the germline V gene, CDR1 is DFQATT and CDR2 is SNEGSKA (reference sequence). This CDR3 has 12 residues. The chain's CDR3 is CSAQELGVGYTF.

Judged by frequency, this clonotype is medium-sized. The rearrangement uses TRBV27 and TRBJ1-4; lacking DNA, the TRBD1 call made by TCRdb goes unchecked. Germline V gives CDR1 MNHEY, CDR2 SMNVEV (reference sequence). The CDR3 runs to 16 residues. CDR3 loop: CASSSGTVATNEKLFF.

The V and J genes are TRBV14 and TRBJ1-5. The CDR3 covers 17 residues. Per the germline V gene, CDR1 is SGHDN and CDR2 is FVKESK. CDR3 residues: CASSHPRPGTSNQPQHF.

The CDR3 region is CASSEEGLGGYEQYF. The gene calls are TRBV6-1 and TRBJ2-7; TCRdb selects TRBD1, and the lack of DNA leaves this call unchecked. Germline V lookup: CDR1 MNHNS, CDR2 SASEGT. The CDR3 consists of 15 residues.

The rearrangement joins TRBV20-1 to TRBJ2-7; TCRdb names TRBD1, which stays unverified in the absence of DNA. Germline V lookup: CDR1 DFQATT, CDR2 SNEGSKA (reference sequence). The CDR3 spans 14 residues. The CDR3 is CSAGSTGLSYEQYF.

CDR3 sequence reads: CASSLAGETQYF. V is TRBV7-7 and J is TRBJ2-5. This CDR3 is built from 12 residues. The germline CDR1 and CDR2 sequences are SSHAT and FNYEAQ (reference sequence).

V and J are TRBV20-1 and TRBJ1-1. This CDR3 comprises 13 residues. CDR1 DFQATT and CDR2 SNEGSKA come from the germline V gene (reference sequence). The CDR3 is CSAETGLVAEAFF.

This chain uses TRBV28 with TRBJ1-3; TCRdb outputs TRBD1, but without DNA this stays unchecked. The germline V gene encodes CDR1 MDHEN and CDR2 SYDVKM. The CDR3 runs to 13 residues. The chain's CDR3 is CASSLSPGNTIYF.

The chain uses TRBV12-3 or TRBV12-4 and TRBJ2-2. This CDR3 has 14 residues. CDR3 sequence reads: CAIRLAVNTGELFF.

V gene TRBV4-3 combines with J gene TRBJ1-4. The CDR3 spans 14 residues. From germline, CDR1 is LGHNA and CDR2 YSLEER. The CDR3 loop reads CASSCCMVGEKLFF.

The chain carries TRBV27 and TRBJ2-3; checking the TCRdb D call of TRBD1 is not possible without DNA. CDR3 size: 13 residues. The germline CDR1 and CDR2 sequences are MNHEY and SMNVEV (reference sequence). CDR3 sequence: CASTRGAADTQYF.

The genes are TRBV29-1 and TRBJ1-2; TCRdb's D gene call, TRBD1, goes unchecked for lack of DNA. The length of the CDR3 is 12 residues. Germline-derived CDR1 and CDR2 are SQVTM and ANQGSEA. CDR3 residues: CSVATGSFVYTF.